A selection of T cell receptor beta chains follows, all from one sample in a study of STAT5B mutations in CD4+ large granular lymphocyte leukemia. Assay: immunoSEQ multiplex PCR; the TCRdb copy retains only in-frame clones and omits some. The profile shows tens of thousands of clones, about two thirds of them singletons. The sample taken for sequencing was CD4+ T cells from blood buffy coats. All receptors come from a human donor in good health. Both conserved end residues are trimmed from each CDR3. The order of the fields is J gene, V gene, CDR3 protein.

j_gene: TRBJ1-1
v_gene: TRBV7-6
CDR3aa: ASSLGEAFGGVTEAF

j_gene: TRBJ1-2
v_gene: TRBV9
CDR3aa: ASSRQNYGYT

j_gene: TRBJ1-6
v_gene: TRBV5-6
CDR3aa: ASSLAGWDSPLH

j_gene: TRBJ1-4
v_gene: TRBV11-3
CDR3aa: ASSWTGASNEKLF

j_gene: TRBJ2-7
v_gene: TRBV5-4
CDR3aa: ASSWERRAYEQY

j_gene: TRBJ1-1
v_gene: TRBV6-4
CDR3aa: ASSSSPGNTEAF

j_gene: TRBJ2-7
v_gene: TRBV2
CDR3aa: ASSGSYYEQY

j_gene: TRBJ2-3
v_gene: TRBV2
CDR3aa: ASSDGTSGGFTDTQY

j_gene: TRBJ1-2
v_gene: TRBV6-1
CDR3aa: ASSEWDRGQGGYT

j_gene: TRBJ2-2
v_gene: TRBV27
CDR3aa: ASSPGTTNTGELF

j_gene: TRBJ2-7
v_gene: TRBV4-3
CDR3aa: ASSRERSYEQY

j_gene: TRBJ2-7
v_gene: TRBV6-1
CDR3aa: ASSRPDRSYEQY

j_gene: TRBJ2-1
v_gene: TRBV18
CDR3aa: ASSPWEGEQF

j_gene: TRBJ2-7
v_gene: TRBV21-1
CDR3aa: ASRGPISKYEQY

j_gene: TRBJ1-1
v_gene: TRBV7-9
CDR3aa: ASSLGQKMNTEAF

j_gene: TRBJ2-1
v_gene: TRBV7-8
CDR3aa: ASSLLPWGGTDEQF

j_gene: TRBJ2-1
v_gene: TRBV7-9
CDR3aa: ASRIGGSHNEQF

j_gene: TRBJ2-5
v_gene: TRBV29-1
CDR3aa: SVARGQETQY

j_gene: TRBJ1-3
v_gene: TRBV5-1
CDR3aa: ASSLEQLQRSGNTIY

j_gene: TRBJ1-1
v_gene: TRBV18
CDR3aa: ASSPRQLGSGMTEAF

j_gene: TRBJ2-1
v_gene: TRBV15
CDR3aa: ATSIPGAGNEQF

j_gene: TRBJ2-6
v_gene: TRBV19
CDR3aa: ASSIDPGQPSSGANVLT

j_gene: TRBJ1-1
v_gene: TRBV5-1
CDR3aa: ASSLDGQGRTEAF

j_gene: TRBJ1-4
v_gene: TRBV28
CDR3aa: ASSLVGARATNEKLF

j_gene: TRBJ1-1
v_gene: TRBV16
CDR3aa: ASSQSIQGFTEAF

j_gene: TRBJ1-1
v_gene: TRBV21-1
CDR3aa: ASSTQVPTEAF

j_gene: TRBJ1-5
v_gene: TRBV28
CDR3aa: ASTEPGLSGHRYNQPQH

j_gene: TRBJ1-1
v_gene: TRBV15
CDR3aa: ATSREFGQGTEAF

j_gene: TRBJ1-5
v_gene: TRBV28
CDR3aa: ASSLPLVPQH